Presented here are 5 T cell receptor beta chains from one specimen sequenced in a study of T cell responses to AZD1222 COVID-19 vaccine. Only in-frame clones appear in the TCRdb table, and some are missing; sequencing was by immunoSEQ multiplex PCR. The table shows roughly 100,000 clones, with 89% occurring only once. Material: peripheral blood, obtained on day 0 of AZD1222 vaccination. These receptors originate from an adult in good health.

This chain links TRBV4-1 with TRBJ2-1; TRBD1 is a possible D gene (5 bases). The CDR3 spans 17 residues. Germline V gives CDR1 MGHRA, CDR2 YSYEKL. Between the trimmed V and J ends, which lost 4 bases and 0 bases, there was a span of 16 bases. In DNA, the CDR3 is TGCGCCAGCAGCCTTCAACCAGGGATGAGCTCCTACAATGAGCAGTTCTTC. Translated, it gives CASSLQPGMSSYNEQFF.

The V and J genes are TRBV9 and TRBJ1-2; 11 nucleotides line up with TRBD1. J gave up 4 bases and V 4 bases, and 6 bases lay outside the gene matches. Germline values: CDR1 SGDLS, CDR2 YYNGEE. The CDR3 is 15 residues long. The CDR3 loop reads CASSRDRGAFYGYTF. For the CDR3, the DNA is TGTGCCAGCAGCCGGGACAGGGGGGCTTTCTATGGCTACACCTTC.

The chain carries TRBV9 and TRBJ2-1; no definite D call. The length of the CDR3 is 13 residues. Trimming pared 0 bases from V and 8 bases from J, leaving 9 bases between. Germline V gives CDR1 SGDLS, CDR2 YYNGEE. The CDR3 sequence: CASSVVPWDEQFF. For the CDR3, the DNA is TGTGCCAGCAGCGTAGTCCCCTGGGATGAGCAGTTCTTC. The variable domain in full, with the rest retrieved from reference TRBV9 and TRBJ2-1, is DSGVTQTPKHLITATGQRVTLRCSPRSGDLSVYWYQQSLDQGLQFLIQYYNGEERAKGNILERFSAQQFPDLHSELNLSSLELGDSALYFCASSVVPWDEQFFGPGTRLTVL.

The chain couples TRBV11-2 to TRBJ2-3, with no clear D. CDR3 size: 16 residues. In germline, CDR1 is SGHAT, CDR2 FQNNGV. The V and J ends lost 5 bases and 1 base respectively, with 16 bases between them. CDR3 nucleotide sequence: TGTGCCAGCAGCCCCGGTCTGAGTGGAGGCACAGATACGCAGTATTTT. Protein: CASSPGLSGGTDTQYF.

The rearrangement joins TRBV10-2 to TRBJ1-3, with D possibly TRBD1 on 5 matching bases. V dropped 6 bases and J dropped 7 bases, with 16 bases sitting between them. Looked up from germline, CDR1 is WSHSY and CDR2 is SAAADI. The CDR3 length is 14 residues. The DNA of the CDR3 is TGCGCCAGCAGGGACCGGAACAGGAGCAACACCATATATTTT. It is translated as CASRDRNRSNTIYF.